This T cell receptor (beta chain) is drawn from a study of cytomegalovirus exposure and HLA in healthy donors. A multiplex PCR was run with 60 Vbeta primers and 13 Jbeta primers. The repertoire was sequenced with immunoSEQ multiplex PCR; TCRdb's copy has only in-frame clones and lacks some. Of approximately 150,000 clones in the sample, roughly 89% were seen once. Per the germline V gene, CDR1 is SGHTA and CDR2 is FQGTGA. The CDR3 is 14 amino acids. Trimming removed 5 bases from V and 3 bases from J; junction bases left unmatched: 6. This sequence was found in a woman aged 25 to 45 in good health and CMV-seronegative. V is TRBV7-3 and J is TRBJ2-7; 8 bases agree with TRBD1. The sample comprised PBMCs. The CDR3 protein is CASSEGTGFYEQYF. CDR3 coding DNA: TGTGCCAGCAGCGAAGGGACAGGTTTCTACGAGCAGTACTTC.